These 22 T cell receptor beta chains originate from one sample sequenced in a study of shared clonotypes between healthy human individuals. Profiled with immunoSEQ multiplex PCR; TCRdb holds only in-frame clones, not every one. Of about 600,000 clones listed, more than 95% are singletons. Sequenced sample: naive CD4+ T cells sorted from blood. Described subset: CD45RA+ positively selected. Every receptor here comes from a young woman in good health.

The chain joins TRBV9 to TRBJ1-1, with D uncertain. CDR1 and CDR2 (germline): SGDLS, YYNGEE. The CDR3 spans 15 residues. V shed 0 bases and J shed 1 base, with 10 bases lying between them. The CDR3 region is CASSVGAPGNTEAFF. CDR3 DNA: TGTGCCAGCAGCGTAGGGGCCCCTGGGAACACTGAAGCTTTCTTT.

The V and J genes are TRBV7-9 and TRBJ2-5; 7 nucleotides match TRBD1. Germline CDR1 and CDR2: SEHNR and FQNEAQ (reference sequence). The CDR3 length is 12 residues. The V gene end was trimmed by 6 bases and the J gene end by 7 bases; junction bases not matched to a gene: 5. The CDR3 is CASSQGGRTQYF. The CDR3 region has the DNA TGTGCCAGCAGTCAAGGGGGCCGGACCCAGTACTTC.

The chain carries TRBV9 and TRBJ1-2, with 7 bases aligning to TRBD1. The CDR3 sequence is 14 residues long. Per the germline V gene, CDR1 is SGDLS and CDR2 is YYNGEE. J was trimmed by 4 bases and V by 4 bases; bases with no gene match: 7. The CDR3 here is CASSPQTGFYGYTF. Written as DNA, the CDR3 is TGTGCCAGCAGCCCTCAGACAGGGTTCTATGGCTACACCTTC. Together with reference TRBV9 and TRBJ1-2, the CDR3 gives the full variable domain: DSGVTQTPKHLITATGQRVTLRCSPRSGDLSVYWYQQSLDQGLQFLIQYYNGEERAKGNILERFSAQQFPDLHSELNLSSLELGDSALYFCASSPQTGFYGYTFGSGTRLTVV.

A note on this clone: The same CDR3 also results from other DNA sequences found in this sample. V gene TRBV28 combines with J gene TRBJ1-5, with D unresolved. V shed 4 bases and J shed 5 bases, with 6 bases lying between them. The CDR3 is made up of 12 amino acids. CDR1 is MDHEN, CDR2 SYDVKM, per germline. CDR3 DNA: TGTGCCAGCAGTTCATCGGATCAGCCCCAGCATTTT. It is translated as CASSSSDQPQHF. Based on the CDR3 plus reference TRBV28 and TRBJ1-5, the full variable domain is DVKVTQSSRYLVKRTGEKVFLECVQDMDHENMFWYRQDPGLGLRLIYFSYDVKMKEKGDIPEGYSVSREKKERFSLILESASTNQTSMYLCASSSSDQPQHFGDGTRLSIL.

The gene calls are TRBV28 and TRBJ1-2; the D is unclear. CDR1 and CDR2 (germline): MDHEN, SYDVKM. V lost 6 bases and J 2 bases, leaving 1 base between the germline ends. The CDR3 totals 10 residues. The CDR3 loop reads CASRNYGYTF. The DNA of the CDR3 is TGTGCCAGCAGGAACTATGGCTACACCTTC.

This clone came up once. V and J are TRBV5-4 and TRBJ2-7; D perhaps matches TRBD2 (7 bases). The V gene's germline CDR1 is SGHNT and CDR2 YYREEE (reference sequence). This CDR3 is 15 amino acids long. V was trimmed by 1 base and J by 3 bases, leaving 14 bases between them. The CDR3: CASSLRGRGGYEQYF. CDR3 DNA: TGTGCCAGCAGCTTGCGAGGGAGGGGGGGCTACGAGCAGTACTTC.

The J gene is TRBJ2-3, the V gene TRBV6-1; unclear D gene. Germline V gene data show CDR1 as MNHNS and CDR2 as SASEGT. V lost 7 bases to trimming and J lost 4 bases, with 12 bases between them. The CDR3 totals 13 residues. This CDR3 is CASTSRYADTQYF. For the CDR3, the DNA is TGTGCCAGCACGAGTCGCTATGCAGATACGCAGTATTTT.

The chain carries TRBV21-1 and TRBJ2-3; TRBD1, the D gene given by the table, was not confirmed from the DNA. TRBV21-1 is shown as a pseudogene. The CDR3 consists of 16 residues. The CDR3 loop reads CASSPSPQASTDTQYF. The CDR3 DNA sequence: TGTGCCAGCAGCCCATCGCCGCAGGCCAGCACAGATACGCAGTATTTT.

The V call is TRBV28, the J call TRBJ2-7; D remains ambiguous. Germline V gene lookup returns CDR1 MDHEN and CDR2 SYDVKM. The CDR3 is made up of 14 amino acids. V was pared by 0 bases and J by 0 bases, with 6 bases between. Here the CDR3 DNA reads TGTGCCAGCAGTTTATGGAGCACCTCCTACGAGCAGTACTTC. Its translation is CASSLWSTSYEQYF.

V usage is TRBV4-1 and J usage is TRBJ2-3, with 15 bases fitting TRBD2. CDR1 is MGHRA, CDR2 YSYEKL, per germline. This CDR3 contains 18 residues. J lost 0 bases, V lost 5 bases, and 6 bases had no gene match. CDR3 residues: CASSFGLAGGISTDTQYF. The DNA for the CDR3 is TGCGCCAGCAGCTTCGGACTAGCGGGAGGGATTAGCACAGATACGCAGTATTTT.

This clone showed up just once. This chain links TRBV29-1 with TRBJ2-7; 9 bases fit TRBD2. CDR1 and CDR2 (germline): SQVTM, ANQGSEA. The CDR3 is made up of 15 amino acids. After removal of 6 bases from V and 5 bases from J, the junction contained 14 bases not matched to a gene. In DNA, the CDR3 is TGCAGCGTCGCCCCTTTTTTAGCGGGAGTCCACGAGCAGTACTTC. Amino acids: CSVAPFLAGVHEQYF.

The rearrangement links TRBV6-6 to TRBJ1-2; maybe TRBD1 (5 bases). The CDR3 is made up of 15 amino acids. Germline CDR1 MNHNY, CDR2 SVGAGI (reference sequence). The V gene lost 4 bases and the J gene lost 5 bases, with 17 bases spanning the gap. The CDR3 DNA reads TGTGCCAGCAGTTTTAACAGGAGATTAGGGTATGGCTACACCTTC. The encoded protein is CASSFNRRLGYGYTF.

The V call is TRBV28, the J call TRBJ2-7, with a possible D match to TRBD2 (6 bases). This CDR3 contains 14 residues. The V end was cut by 0 bases, the J end by 5 bases, with 11 bases between. Germline values: CDR1 MDHEN, CDR2 SYDVKM. CDR3 loop: CASSLWRDPDEQYF. The CDR3 DNA reads TGTGCCAGCAGTTTATGGCGGGACCCGGACGAGCAGTACTTC.

V and J are TRBV2 and TRBJ2-1; D perhaps matches TRBD2 (5 bases). The germline V gene encodes CDR1 SNHLY and CDR2 FYNNEI. V gave up 7 bases and J gave up 7 bases, with 11 bases separating them. The CDR3 contains 12 residues. This CDR3 is CASKRDSNEQFF. The CDR3, as DNA: TGTGCCAGCAAACGGGATAGTAATGAGCAGTTCTTC.

V gene TRBV9 combines with J gene TRBJ2-2; D is possibly TRBD1 (6 bases). V lost 0 bases and J lost 4, with 13 bases in between. CDR1 and CDR2 (germline): SGDLS, YYNGEE. The CDR3 length is 16 residues. CDR3 sequence (DNA): TGTGCCAGCAGCGTAGTAACAGGGTCGGTCACCGGGGAGCTGTTTTTT. Its translation: CASSVVTGSVTGELFF. Combining the CDR3 with reference TRBV9 and TRBJ2-2 gives the whole variable domain DSGVTQTPKHLITATGQRVTLRCSPRSGDLSVYWYQQSLDQGLQFLIQYYNGEERAKGNILERFSAQQFPDLHSELNLSSLELGDSALYFCASSVVTGSVTGELFFGEGSRLTVL.

This sequence joins TRBV19 and TRBJ1-2; 9 nucleotides align to TRBD1. V shed 3 bases, J shed 8 bases, and the junction held 13 bases outside the gene matches. CDR3 size: 16 residues. CDR1 and CDR2 from the germline V gene are LNHDA and SQIVND (reference sequence). The CDR3 nucleotides read TGTGCCAGTAGTATCCGACCCGGGACAGGGCTGGAAGGCTACACCTTC. The encoded protein is CASSIRPGTGLEGYTF.

This chain joins TRBV5-1 and TRBJ2-1, with 12 bases that match TRBD2. The trim removed 4 bases at V and 3 bases at J, leaving 5 bases unmatched. Per the germline V gene, CDR1 is SGHRS and CDR2 is YFSETQ. The CDR3 extends over 16 amino acids. The CDR3 loop is CASSNKTSGSYNEQFF. CDR3 DNA: TGCGCCAGCAGCAATAAGACTAGCGGGAGCTACAATGAGCAGTTCTTC. Complete variable domain (other parts from reference TRBV5-1 and TRBJ2-1): KAGVTQTPRYLIKTRGQQVTLSCSPISGHRSVSWYQQTPGQGLQFLFEYFSETQRNKGNFPGRFSGRQFSNSRSEMNVSTLELGDSALYLCASSNKTSGSYNEQFFGPGTRLTVL.

The chain is built from TRBV5-1 and TRBJ2-1; D is ambiguous. In germline, CDR1 is SGHRS, CDR2 YFSETQ. The CDR3 contains 15 residues. The V end lost 2 bases, the J end lost 7 bases, and 16 bases lay between the germline ends. The CDR3: CASSFAGLPQNEQFF. CDR3 sequence (DNA): TGCGCCAGCAGCTTTGCTGGGCTCCCCCAGAATGAGCAGTTCTTC.

The gene calls are TRBV5-1 and TRBJ2-5, with TRBD2 as a possible D gene (7 bases). The CDR3 runs 15 residues. V lost 4 bases to trimming and J lost 2 bases, with 15 bases between them. CDR1 is SGHRS, CDR2 YFSETQ, per germline. The CDR3 sequence is CASSRGAAIQETQYF. CDR3 sequence (DNA): TGCGCCAGCAGCCGGGGGGCGGCAATACAAGAGACCCAGTACTTC.

The chain joins TRBV28 to TRBJ1-1; D remains ambiguous. V was trimmed by 5 bases and J by 3 bases, leaving 22 bases between them. The CDR3 extends over 17 amino acids. CDR1 and CDR2 (germline): MDHEN, SYDVKM. The CDR3 protein is CASSRSRVREVDTEAFF. The CDR3 nucleotides read TGTGCCAGCAGTAGATCCCGCGTTAGGGAGGTGGACACTGAAGCTTTCTTT.

The CDR3, as DNA: TGCGCCAGCAGCTCCGGACAGCCAAGCTCCTACGAGCAGTACTTC. This sequence encodes CASSSGQPSSYEQYF. The rearrangement joins TRBV5-1 to TRBJ2-7, with D perhaps matching TRBD1 (6 bases). Germline CDR1 and CDR2: SGHRS and YFSETQ. The CDR3 covers 15 residues. V shed 3 bases and J shed 0 bases, with 13 bases lying between them.

CDR3 in amino acids: CASTTSRRGPALAGNNENEQFF. The DNA for the CDR3 is TGTGCCAGCACCACATCGCGGCGGGGTCCAGCCCTAGCGGGAAATAACGAGAATGAGCAGTTCTTC. V and J are TRBV27 and TRBJ2-1; TRBD2 matches 9 bases. The V segment lost 7 bases and the J segment 7 bases; nucleotides outside the gene matches: 32. This CDR3 spans 22 amino acids. Germline CDR1 is MNHEY and CDR2 is SMNVEV (reference sequence).